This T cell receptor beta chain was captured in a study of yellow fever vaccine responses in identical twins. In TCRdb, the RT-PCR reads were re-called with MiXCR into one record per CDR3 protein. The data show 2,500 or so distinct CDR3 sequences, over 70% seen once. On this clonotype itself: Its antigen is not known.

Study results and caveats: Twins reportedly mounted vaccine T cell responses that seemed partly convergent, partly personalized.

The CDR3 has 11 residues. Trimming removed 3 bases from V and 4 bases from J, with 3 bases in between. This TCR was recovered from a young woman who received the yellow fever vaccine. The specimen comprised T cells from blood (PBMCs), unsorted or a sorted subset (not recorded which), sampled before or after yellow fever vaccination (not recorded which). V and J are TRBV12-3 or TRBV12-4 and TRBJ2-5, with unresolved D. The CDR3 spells CASSFRETQYF. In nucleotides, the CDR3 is TGTGCCAGCAGTTTCCGAGAGACCCAGTACTTC.